This T cell receptor (beta chain) was retrieved from a study of radiotherapy plus CTLA-4 blockade in lung cancer. The study, taken as a whole, reports: Researchers report tumor-derived TCR clones expanding in blood after radiotherapy plus ipilimumab. Reports state that early shifts in blood T cell clones, with interferon-beta, best predicted response.

The germline V gene has CDR1 LGHNA and CDR2 YSLEER. Unmatched junction bases numbered 4, after V lost 3 bases and J lost 2 bases. The CDR3 consists of 15 residues. The repertoire was sequenced with immunoSEQ multiplex PCR; TCRdb's copy has only in-frame clones and lacks some. This table holds about 90,000 clones, about two thirds found once. Relative to its sample, this clone is medium-sized. Its target is not known. This chain uses TRBV4-3 with TRBJ1-2, with 9 positions matching TRBD1. The sequencing used peripheral blood, collected from a patient treated with radiotherapy plus ipilimumab. This receptor was obtained from a human donor with non-small cell lung cancer that progressed on radiotherapy plus ipilimumab. The DNA of the CDR3 is TGCGCCAGCAGCCAGGGGACAGGGCCGAACTATGGCTACACCTTC. It translates to CASSQGTGPNYGYTF.